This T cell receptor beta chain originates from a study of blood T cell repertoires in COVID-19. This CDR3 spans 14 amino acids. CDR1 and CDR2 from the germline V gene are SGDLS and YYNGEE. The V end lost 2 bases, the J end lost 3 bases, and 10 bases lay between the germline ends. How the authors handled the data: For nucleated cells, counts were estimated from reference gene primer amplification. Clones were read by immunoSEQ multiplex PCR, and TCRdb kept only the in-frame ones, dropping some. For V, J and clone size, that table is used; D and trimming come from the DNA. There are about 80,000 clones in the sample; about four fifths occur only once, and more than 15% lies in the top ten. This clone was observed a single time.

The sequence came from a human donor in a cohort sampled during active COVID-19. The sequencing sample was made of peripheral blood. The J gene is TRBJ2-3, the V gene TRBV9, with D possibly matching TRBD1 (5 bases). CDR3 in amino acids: CASSVAGLTDTQYF. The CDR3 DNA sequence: TGTGCCAGCAGCGTGGCAGGGCTTACAGATACGCAGTATTTT. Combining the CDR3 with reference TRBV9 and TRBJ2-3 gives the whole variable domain DSGVTQTPKHLITATGQRVTLRCSPRSGDLSVYWYQQSLDQGLQFLIQYYNGEERAKGNILERFSAQQFPDLHSELNLSSLELGDSALYFCASSVAGLTDTQYFGPGTRLTVL.